Each of the 3 T cell receptor beta chains below was sequenced from the same sample in a study of blood T cell repertoires in COVID-19. TCRdb keeps only in-frame clones here, not all; method: immunoSEQ multiplex PCR. The data show about 320,000 clones, approximately 85% seen once. Sequenced sample: peripheral blood. Receptors were obtained from a human donor in a cohort sampled during active COVID-19.

V usage is TRBV15 and J usage is TRBJ1-2; a weak D match, TRBD1 (5 bases). The germline V and J ends were trimmed by 1 base and 0 bases, with 12 bases remaining between them. The V gene's germline CDR1 is LNHNV and CDR2 YYDKDF (reference sequence). This CDR3 contains 16 residues. The CDR3 here is CATSRGGTSSNYGYTF. CDR3 nucleotides: TGTGCCACCAGCAGAGGAGGGACTTCATCTAACTATGGCTACACCTTC.

The V gene is TRBV7-3, the J gene TRBJ1-2, with 8 bases fitting TRBD1. The germline gives CDR1 SGHTA, CDR2 FQGTGA. J was trimmed by 7 bases and V by 5 bases; bases with no gene match: 6. The CDR3 length is 13 residues. CDR3 sequence (DNA): TGTGCCAGCAGCCGAGGACAGGGTGCTGGCTACACCTTC. Residues: CASSRGQGAGYTF.

The V gene is TRBV2, the J gene TRBJ2-7; 7 bases agree with TRBD1. Germline trimming cut 7 bases from V and 3 bases from J; bases unmatched to any gene: 3. The CDR3 is 12 residues long. Germline V CDR1 and CDR2: SNHLY, FYNNEI. The CDR3 DNA reads TGTGCCAGCAAGGGACAGAGCTACGAGCAGTACTTC. It is translated as CASKGQSYEQYF.